These T cell receptor beta chains were read from a single sample in a study of shared clonotypes between healthy human individuals. The repertoire was sequenced with immunoSEQ multiplex PCR; TCRdb's copy has only in-frame clones and lacks some. This repertoire shows 450,000 to 600,000 clones, around 79% found once; its top ten account for around 13%. The material sequenced was PBMCs. These TCRs come from a woman aged 40 to 50 in good health. Some clones in this sample may be carry-over from other donors' samples. The CDR3 runs from the conserved cysteine through the conserved F or W. Clone sizes are given selectively: once, few, many, or a class where the clone is expanded.

V,size,J,CDR3
TRBV19,.,TRBJ1-4,CASMEIQGRAEKLFF
TRBV29-1,.,.,CSATGQGAHEQYF
TRBV28,once,TRBJ2-6,CASRTRRGDANVLTF
TRBV29-1,.,TRBJ2-1,CSVALPRLYNEQFF
TRBV4-2,.,TRBJ1-2,CASSQELRQGQPIYGYTF
TRBV5-1,.,TRBJ1-1,CASSLAEAFF
TRBV10-2,.,TRBJ1-2,CASQPGQGDYGYTF
TRBV7-9,.,TRBJ2-1,CASSLAGGAGYEQFF
TRBV18,.,TRBJ1-5,CASSRDRINQPQHF
TRBV5-1,.,TRBJ2-7,CASSPLAGGGSYEQYF
TRBV29-1,.,TRBJ2-3,CSVGWAEDTQYF
TRBV28,once,TRBJ2-6,CASSSGTSGRRGANVLTF
TRBV6-1,.,TRBJ2-3,CASRSTGNTDTQYF
TRBV7-9,.,TRBJ2-3,CASTLRDSSTDTQYF
TRBV7-9,.,TRBJ1-2,CASSLGPTGGYTF
TRBV7-9,.,TRBJ2-1,CASSERLAGVGNEQFF